The 3 T cell receptor beta chains below all came from one sample that was sequenced in a study of shared clonotypes between healthy human individuals. Here immunoSEQ multiplex PCR was the method, and the copy in TCRdb shows in-frame clones only, minus some. The sample lists about 2.1 million clones; 90% to 95% were seen once. Positively selected for CCR7, the CD45RO-negative cells used as naive CD8 cells excluded terminally differentiated effector memory CD45RA+ cells. The sequenced material came from naive CD8+ T cells from PBMCs. The receptors originated from a man younger than 30 in good health. Some clones in this sample may be carry-over from other donors' samples.

The chain joins TRBV7-9 to TRBJ2-2; tentative D call: TRBD2 (5 bases). The CDR3 length is 15 residues. Germline assignment: CDR1 SEHNR and CDR2 FQNEAQ (reference sequence). The ends were cut back, 7 bases at V and 7 bases at J, with 19 bases in the middle. CDR3 bases: TGTGCCAGCACCCTAACCGCGGGTCTGGTCGGGGAGCTGTTTTTT. Its protein is CASTLTAGLVGELFF.

V gene TRBV19 combines with J gene TRBJ2-2; D unclear. The germline V gene has CDR1 LNHDA and CDR2 SQIVND (reference sequence). V was trimmed by 3 bases and J by 1 base, leaving 9 bases between them. CDR3 length: 15 amino acids. The CDR3 coding sequence is TGTGCCAGTAGTATGCCTCGGAGGAACACCGGGGAGCTGTTTTTT. Translated, it gives CASSMPRRNTGELFF.

The V and J genes are TRBV5-8 and TRBJ2-4; TRBD1 aligns across 7 bases. The CDR3 is made up of 17 amino acids. V was clipped by 4 bases and J by 3 bases; unmatched bases: 13. The germline gives CDR1 SGHTS, CDR2 YDEGEE. This chain's CDR3 is CASSDVSTGYGKNIQYF. Written as DNA, the CDR3 is TGTGCCAGCAGCGACGTTTCGACAGGGTACGGCAAAAACATTCAGTACTTC.